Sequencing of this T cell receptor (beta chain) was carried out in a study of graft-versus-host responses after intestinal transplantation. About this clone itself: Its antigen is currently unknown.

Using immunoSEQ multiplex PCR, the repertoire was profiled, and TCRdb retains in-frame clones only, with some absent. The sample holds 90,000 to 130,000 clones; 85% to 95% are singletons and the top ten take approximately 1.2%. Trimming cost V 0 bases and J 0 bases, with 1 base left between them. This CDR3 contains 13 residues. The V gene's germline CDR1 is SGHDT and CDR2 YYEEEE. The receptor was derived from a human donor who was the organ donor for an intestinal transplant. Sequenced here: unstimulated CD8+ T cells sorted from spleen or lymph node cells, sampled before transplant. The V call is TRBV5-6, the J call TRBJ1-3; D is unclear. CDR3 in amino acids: CASSLDSGNTIYF. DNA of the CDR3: TGTGCCAGCAGCTTGGACTCTGGAAACACCATATATTTT.